This TCR beta chain was obtained from a study of Ad26.COV2.S vaccination and SARS-CoV-2 variants (dated by TCRdb to 2020 to 2022). Background for the entire study: Vaccine-arm donors came from COV1001, a multicentre, randomized, double-blind, placebo-controlled phase I-IIa trial of Ad26.COV2.S in healthy adults. Ad26.COV2.S was administered intramuscularly at a dose of 5x10^10 or 1x10^11 viral particles, either as one shot or as two shots given 56 days apart. Participants in the trial were split at random into five groups of five each, receiving low-dose or high-dose Ad26.COV2.S once or twice, or else placebo on both occasions. A total of some 30 samples were included in the TCR-sequenced set, comprising 19 Ad26.COV2.S vaccine recipients, 5 placebo recipients and 8 SARS-CoV-2 convalescent individuals. The specificity and breadth of SARS-CoV-2-reactive T cell receptors after Ad26.COV2.S vaccination were assessed by TCRbeta repertoire sequencing. Blinding of investigators to trial group allocation was maintained during experiments and outcome assessment.

Per the publication, the treatment or condition label means: roughly 19 received Ad26.COV2.S at low or high dose, single or two shots; roughly five received placebo; per-sample allocation not given. Repertoires of vaccine and placebo recipients were sequenced from samples collected on day 63 after the first injection. In Cohort 1b, fewer than 30 adults aged 18-55 years were enrolled at a single site in Boston, USA, between 29 July and 7 August 2020. As a vaccine, Ad26.COV2.S was a replication-incompetent adenovirus type 26 vector that expressed a prefusion-stabilized SARS-CoV-2 spike protein derived from the original Wuhan strain. The immunoSEQ Assay was the method used to sequence TCRbeta CDR3 regions. After extraction, genomic DNA underwent amplification by bias-controlled multiplex PCR, followed by high-throughput sequencing. The authors processed their data as follows. To quantify the absolute abundance of each unique TCRbeta CDR3 region, sequences were collapsed and filtered. T cell fraction was estimated by normalizing TCRbeta template counts to usable DNA, which was measured by amplifying reference genes present in all nucleated cells. Repertoire TCRs were annotated as SARS-CoV-2-specific by exact matching of V gene, CDR3 amino acid sequence and J gene to a known reactive TCR set. The reference SARS-CoV-2 TCR set came from MIRA and was filtered for enrichment in COVID-19-positive ImmuneCODE repertoires, removing public or cross-reactive TCRs. Drawing on the MIRA antigens, annotated TCRs were analysed further at the level of specific ORF or position within ORF. Breadth was defined as annotated unique rearrangements over total unique productive rearrangements; depth was the summed frequency of those rearrangements. TCR breadth was compared between groups using two-sided Wilcoxon rank-sum tests. The immuneACCESS repertoire file appears here via TCRdb, limited to in-frame rearrangements. These files lack a portion of the clones; in checked studies, under half of the deficit traces to unresolved V genes, and the cause of the others is not known. D and trimming were read from the DNA, whereas the V and J calls and clone size are those reported in that table. Present in this sample are some 400,000 clones, around 91% of which were seen just once. About 2% of the sample is in the top ten clones.

Here is what the overall study found, with its caveats: Vaccine and placebo recipients had similar non-spike TCR breadth, a finding consistent with the vaccine containing only spike. Ad26.COV2.S recipients had higher spike-specific TCR breadth than placebo recipients (P = 0.0014). According to the authors, total T cell responses may have been underestimated by the TCR breadth and depth analyses. After vaccination, spike-specific CD8+ and CD4+ T cell responses were reported to show substantial breadth. The study was not powered to compare responses between vaccine doses or regimens.

Comments on this clone: The antigen this receptor binds is unknown. Base qualities are missing; no much larger clone stands one base away.

The origin of this receptor is a person between 18 and 65 years old who received the Ad26.COV2.S COVID-19 vaccine or a placebo. The sequences come from peripheral blood, collected in a trial of Ad26.COV2.S vaccine versus placebo.

The CDR3 in this case is CASRPQWSASYEQYF. At the DNA level, the sequence is TGTGCCAGCAGACCTCAGTGGAGCGCATCCTACGAGCAGTACTTC. This chain is built from TRBV6-5 and TRBJ2-7, with no D gene named confidently. The CDR3 goes from the cysteine to the phenylalanine over 15 residues. The kept DNA is CDR3 alone, 45 bases in frame from the first base. The junction shows trimming of 6 bases on V and 1 base on J, plus 16 bases between the germline ends. CDR1 MNHEY and CDR2 SVGAGI are derived from the germline V gene.